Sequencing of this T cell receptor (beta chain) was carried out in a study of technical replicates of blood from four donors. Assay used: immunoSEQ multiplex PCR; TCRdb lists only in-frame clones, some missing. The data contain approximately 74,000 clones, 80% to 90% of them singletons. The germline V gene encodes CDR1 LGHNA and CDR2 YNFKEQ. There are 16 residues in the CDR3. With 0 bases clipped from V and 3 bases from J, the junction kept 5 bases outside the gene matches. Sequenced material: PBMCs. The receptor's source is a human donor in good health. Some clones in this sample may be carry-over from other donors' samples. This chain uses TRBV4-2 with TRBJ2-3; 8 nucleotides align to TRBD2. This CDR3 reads CASSQDAGGGTDTQYF. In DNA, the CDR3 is TGTGCCAGCAGCCAAGATGCCGGCGGGGGGACAGATACGCAGTATTTT.